Following are 24 T cell receptor beta chains from one sample sequenced in a study of T-cell memory formation after mild COVID-19. TCRdb redid the calling of the 5' RACE reads with MiXCR, one entry per CDR3 protein. The sample yields approximately 560,000 distinct CDR3 sequences, around 16% seen once. Sequenced: PBMCs or a T cell subset sorted from them (not recorded which). Receptors originate from an adult woman who had mild COVID-19 (a few samples of this study predate the infection). Cell type and time point are not known.

The J gene is TRBJ1-1, the V gene TRBV30; TRBD1 matches 9 bases. In germline, CDR1 is GTSNPN, CDR2 SVGIG (reference sequence). V was pared by 1 base and J by 7 bases, with 10 bases of the junction left unmatched. This CDR3 is 15 amino acids long. The CDR3 reads CAWSAQGARNFEAFF. The DNA of the CDR3 is TGTGCCTGGAGTGCACAGGGGGCGAGGAATTTTGAAGCTTTCTTT.

This clonotype occurred many times. This chain connects TRBV18 to TRBJ2-3; D gene ambiguous. The CDR3 totals 15 residues. The V end was cut by 3 bases, the J end by 5 bases, with 15 bases between. CDR1 and CDR2 from the germline V gene are KGHSH and LQKENI. The CDR3 bases are TGTGCCAGCTCACCGAACCGGGCATCTAGAGATACGCAGTATTTT. Its protein is CASSPNRASRDTQYF.

This chain joins TRBV7-8 and TRBJ1-2; TRBD1 matches at 7 bases. In germline, CDR1 is SGHVS, CDR2 FQNEAQ. V trimming: 5 bases; J trimming: 7 bases; junction bases outside the gene matches: 10. This CDR3 is 14 amino acids long. The CDR3: CASSAGGRTAGYTF. For the CDR3, the DNA is TGTGCCAGCAGCGCAGGGGGTAGGACAGCTGGCTACACCTTC.

The chain recombines TRBV29-1 with TRBJ1-1; D remains unclear. Trimming shortened V by 7 bases and J by 1 base, and 10 bases separated the two germline ends. This CDR3 has 12 residues. Germline loops: CDR1 SQVTM, CDR2 ANQGSEA. The CDR3 here is CSASSPNTEAFF. The CDR3 DNA follows: TGCAGCGCTTCTTCCCCGAACACTGAAGCTTTCTTT.

This clonotype was seen at least ten times. The gene calls are TRBV2 and TRBJ2-7; D uncertain. V was cut by 2 bases and J by 0 bases, with 17 bases left in between. The germline CDR1 and CDR2 sequences are SNHLY and FYNNEI. The CDR3 is 17 amino acids. The DNA of the CDR3 is TGTGCCAGCAGTGAACCGGCCGGCGGCAGTTACTCCTACGAGCAGTACTTC. Amino acids: CASSEPAGGSYSYEQYF.

This chain connects TRBV5-1 to TRBJ2-7, with D possibly being TRBD1 (5 bases). Germline assignment: CDR1 SGHRS and CDR2 YFSETQ. The CDR3 is 18 residues long. With 5 bases removed from V and 4 bases from J, the gap between germline ends came to 28 bases. CDR3 in DNA: TGCGCCAGCAGAGCCAGGGCTGGGCGATCGTACTATCCATACGAGCAGTACTTC. Translating gives CASRARAGRSYYPYEQYF.

This chain connects TRBV13 to TRBJ1-1, with no clear D. V was shortened by 5 bases and J by 8 bases, with 24 bases between the two germline ends. Germline assignment: CDR1 PRHDT and CDR2 FYEKMQ (reference sequence). CDR3 length equals 16 residues. This CDR3 reads CASSPGEIRVGAEAFF. The CDR3 region has the DNA TGTGCCAGCAGCCCTGGGGAGATCCGGGTGGGTGCGGAAGCTTTCTTT.

This clonotype was observed a handful of times. The gene calls are TRBV7-9 and TRBJ1-1; D unclear. The length of the CDR3 is 15 residues. The V end lost 3 bases, the J end lost 0 bases, and 11 bases lay between the germline ends. Germline V gene sequence: CDR1 SEHNR, CDR2 FQNEAQ (reference sequence). The CDR3 DNA is TGTGCCAGCAGCTTGGGGAGGTCGATGAACACTGAAGCTTTCTTT. It specifies CASSLGRSMNTEAFF.

This clonotype has a handful of counts. The chain employs TRBV6-6 and TRBJ2-7; 9 bases agree with TRBD2. V trimming: 2 bases; J trimming: 3 bases; junction bases outside the gene matches: 2. This CDR3 is built from 14 residues. Germline V lookup: CDR1 MNHNY, CDR2 SVGAGI (reference sequence). Written as DNA, the CDR3 is TGTGCCAGCAGTTACGTTAGCGGGAGCTACGAGCAGTACTTC. Protein: CASSYVSGSYEQYF.

This clonotype was detected a few times. The V call is TRBV12-3 or TRBV12-4, the J call TRBJ1-5; tentatively, D is TRBD1 (5 bases). V lost 6 bases, J lost 2 bases, and 14 bases lay in between. CDR3 length equals 15 residues. The CDR3: CASRLGGIRNQPQHF. CDR3 in DNA: TGTGCCAGCAGACTCGGGGGAATTCGCAATCAGCCCCAGCATTTT.

The chain links TRBV4-2 to TRBJ2-2; 8 bases match TRBD2. The V gene's germline CDR1 is LGHNA and CDR2 YNFKEQ. V lost 2 bases and J lost 2; bases outside the gene matches: 10. The CDR3 covers 18 residues. The CDR3 protein is CASSQTPIGRDNTGELFF. CDR3 DNA: TGTGCCAGCAGCCAAACGCCTATCGGGAGGGACAACACCGGGGAGCTGTTTTTT.

This chain links TRBV6-2 or TRBV6-3 with TRBJ2-1; D call uncertain. CDR1 and CDR2 (germline): MNHEY, SVGEGT. The CDR3 has 14 residues. Trimming pared 3 bases from V and 4 bases from J, leaving 10 bases between. Here the CDR3 DNA reads TGTGCCAGCAGTTATTTTTCAGGTTACAATGAGCAGTTCTTC. The encoded protein is CASSYFSGYNEQFF.

This clonotype was seen a few times. The chain uses TRBV27 and TRBJ1-4; unclear D gene. V lost 3 bases, J lost 0 bases, and 8 bases lay in between. The germline gives CDR1 MNHEY, CDR2 SMNVEV (reference sequence). The CDR3 is made up of 15 amino acids. The CDR3, as DNA: TGTGCCAGCAGTTTCCAGGCTGCAACTAATGAAAAACTGTTTTTT. It encodes CASSFQAATNEKLFF.

The chain's CDR3 is CASGQGYSGANVLTF. CDR3 nucleotide sequence: TGCGCCAGCGGACAGGGATATAGTGGGGCCAACGTCCTGACTTTC. This sequence joins TRBV5-1 and TRBJ2-6; 8 bases match TRBD1. Germline lookup yields CDR1 SGHRS and CDR2 YFSETQ. The trim removed 7 bases at V and 3 bases at J, leaving 6 bases unmatched. CDR3 length: 15 amino acids.

This clonotype was seen more than once but under ten times. This rearrangement joins TRBV3-1 to TRBJ1-6; D possibly corresponds to TRBD1 (5 bases). CDR3 length: 14 residues. Deletions cut 1 base from V and 7 bases from J, with 8 bases between. Germline CDR1 LGHDT, CDR2 YNNKEL (reference sequence). The CDR3 sequence is CASSQGGPNSPLHF. The CDR3 DNA is TGTGCCAGCAGCCAAGGGGGCCCAAATTCACCCCTCCACTTT.

The V call is TRBV12-3 or TRBV12-4, the J call TRBJ2-5, with a weak D call TRBD1 (6 bases). The CDR3 is made up of 16 amino acids. V was pared by 1 base and J by 6 bases, with 18 bases between. CDR3 residues: CASSLGGQGIVKTQYF. CDR3 coding DNA: TGTGCCAGCAGTTTAGGGGGGCAGGGTATTGTAAAGACCCAGTACTTC.

This clonotype has at least ten counts. The chain combines TRBV12-3 or TRBV12-4 with TRBJ2-5; no clear D gene. With 8 bases removed from V and 2 bases from J, the gap between germline ends came to 15 bases. CDR3 length: 14 residues. The CDR3 spells CASSSWGVQETQYF. In nucleotides, the CDR3 is TGTGCCAGCTCCTCCTGGGGTGTACAAGAGACCCAGTACTTC.

The chain couples TRBV29-1 to TRBJ2-7, with 7 bases that match TRBD1. Germline trimming cut 6 bases from V and 4 bases from J; bases unmatched to any gene: 9. Germline V gene sequence: CDR1 SQVTM, CDR2 ANQGSEA. The CDR3 is 13 amino acids. The CDR3 DNA sequence: TGCAGCGTCGGACGCGACAGGGAATACGAGCAGTACTTC. The encoded protein is CSVGRDREYEQYF.

This clonotype was seen only a few times. The rearrangement links TRBV7-6 to TRBJ2-1; either TRBD1 or TRBD2 may fit D (5 bases each). The CDR3 loop spans 12 amino acids. The germline gives CDR1 SGHVS, CDR2 FNYEAQ. V lost 7 bases and J lost 12, with 16 bases in between. CDR3 coding DNA: TGTGCCAGCACCCTAGGTCCGGGGCCGCAGTTCTTC. Translation gives CASTLGPGPQFF.

This clonotype was recorded at least ten times. The V gene is TRBV4-3, the J gene TRBJ2-1; 7 nucleotides match TRBD2. Looked up from germline, CDR1 is LGHNA and CDR2 is YSLEER. The CDR3 loop spans 15 amino acids. The V segment lost 2 bases and the J segment 2 bases; nucleotides outside the gene matches: 3. The chain's CDR3 is CASSQLADTYNEQFF. CDR3 nucleotide sequence: TGCGCCAGCAGCCAACTAGCGGACACCTACAATGAGCAGTTCTTC.

This clonotype was recorded a few times. The chain carries TRBV11-3 and TRBJ2-1, with a possible D match to TRBD2 (6 bases). CDR1 and CDR2 from the germline V gene are SGHNT and YENEEA. Trimming left V 2 bases short and J 15 bases short, with 23 bases between. The CDR3 has 15 amino acids. CDR3 coding DNA: TGTGCCAGCAGCTTAAAGCACCGGGACTTCGCTTCCGTGTTCTTC. Amino acid sequence: CASSLKHRDFASVFF.

V usage is TRBV6-5 and J usage is TRBJ1-4, with 8 bases aligning to TRBD1. V dropped 6 bases and J dropped 7; count of bases not matched to a gene: 10. Per the germline V gene, CDR1 is MNHEY and CDR2 is SVGAGI. CDR3 length equals 15 residues. The CDR3, as DNA: TGTGCCAGCAGCTCTTCAGGGGGCGCGAGTGAAAAACTGTTTTTT. Translated: CASSSSGGASEKLFF.

The V gene is TRBV7-9, the J gene TRBJ2-7; 8 bases agree with TRBD1. The V and J ends lost 3 bases and 4 bases, in that order; junction bases with no gene match: 11. The length of the CDR3 is 16 residues. The V gene's germline CDR1 is SEHNR and CDR2 FQNEAQ (reference sequence). The CDR3: CASSFSRGQNPYEQYF. Written as DNA, the CDR3 is TGTGCCAGCAGCTTCTCCAGGGGGCAGAATCCGTACGAGCAGTACTTC.

V gene TRBV7-9 combines with J gene TRBJ2-1, with D uncertain. Trimming removed 3 bases from V and 8 bases from J, with 5 bases in between. The CDR3 is 11 residues long. Germline values: CDR1 SEHNR, CDR2 FQNEAQ (reference sequence). The CDR3 spells CASSLEHEQFF. The CDR3 DNA reads as TGTGCCAGCAGCTTGGAGCATGAGCAGTTCTTC.